The sequence of this T cell receptor (beta chain) was determined in a study of PD-1 blockade in classical Hodgkin lymphoma. Broader study findings: At baseline, newly diagnosed patients reportedly showed less TCR diversity than healthy donors.

Produced via immunoSEQ multiplex PCR; TCRdb's table is partial and in-frame only. The sample holds just over 14,000 clones, approximately 90% seen once. The sample's time point: newly diagnosed, previously untreated cHL patient sample. After PBMCs were thawed, their CD8+ T cells were isolated by magnetic negative selection. Comparator PBMCs were from newly diagnosed, untreated classical Hodgkin lymphoma. Trimming cost V 7 bases and J 3 bases; bases outside gene matches: 23. This CDR3 spans 20 amino acids. Germline CDR1 MNHEY, CDR2 SMNVEV (reference sequence). Points on this clone: Its antigen is still unknown.

The rearrangement links TRBV27 to TRBJ2-1; 8 bases fit TRBD2. Source material: CD8+ T cells from blood. The origin of this receptor is a human donor with classical Hodgkin lymphoma. Here the CDR3 reads CASIPYPGGSPGGIYNEQFF. The CDR3 bases are TGTGCCAGCATCCCCTACCCGGGGGGGAGCCCTGGGGGAATCTACAATGAGCAGTTCTTC.